These T cell receptor beta chains were read from a single sample in a study of blood T cell repertoires in COVID-19. Sequenced by immunoSEQ multiplex PCR; TCRdb stores in-frame clones only, minus some. The table records 60,000 to 75,000 clones, around 79% of them present only once. Sequencing input: peripheral blood. These receptors were collected from a man aged 55 to 70 with active or convalescent COVID-19. CDR3s include the opening cysteine and the closing phenylalanine or tryptophan. Each record gives: CDR3 protein, CDR3 DNA, clone size, V gene, J gene, D gene. The D gene is left open where the match is weak. Clone sizes are given selectively: once, few, many, or a class where the clone is expanded.

CASSLEAGNTGELFF,TGCGCCAGCAGCCTCGAGGCGGGTAACACCGGGGAGCTGTTTTTT,once,TRBV4-3,TRBJ2-2,NA
CSVGQGENIQYF,TGCAGCGTTGGACAGGGGGAAAACATTCAGTACTTC,NA,TRBV29-1,TRBJ2-4,TRBD1
CSVARGSGNTIYF,TGCAGCGTTGCCAGGGGCTCTGGAAACACCATATATTTT,NA,TRBV29-1,TRBJ1-3,NA
CASSSAGGLANYGYTF,TGTGCCAGCTCATCGGCAGGGGGGCTAGCTAACTATGGCTACACCTTC,NA,TRBV18,TRBJ1-2,TRBD1
CASSSHPRAGQGRNEQFF,TGTGCCAGCAGCTCCCATCCCAGGGCTGGACAGGGGCGCAATGAGCAGTTCTTC,NA,TRBV7-9,TRBJ2-1,TRBD1
CASSPSRAGGRETQYF,TGTGCCAGCTCCCCCTCTAGAGCGGGGGGGCGTGAGACCCAGTACTTC,NA,TRBV7-7,TRBJ2-5,TRBD2
CASSPRDFQSFHTQYF,TGTGCCAGCAGCCCTCGGGACTTCCAAAGTTTCCATACGCAGTATTTT,NA,TRBV28,TRBJ2-3,NA
CASSLWEGTGVREQYF,TGTGCCAGCAGTTTATGGGAAGGGACAGGGGTACGGGAGCAGTACTTC,NA,TRBV28,TRBJ2-7,TRBD1
CASSSRQAGQETQYF,TGTGCCAGCAGTTCCAGACAGGCCGGACAAGAGACCCAGTACTTC,NA,TRBV28,TRBJ2-5,NA
CASSLAPLAGELFF,TGTGCCAGCAGCTTGGCCCCACTAGCGGGGGAGCTGTTTTTT,NA,TRBV5-6,TRBJ2-2,TRBD2
CASSFWTGLKETQYF,TGTGCCAGCAGCTTTTGGACAGGGTTAAAAGAGACCCAGTACTTC,NA,TRBV5-6,TRBJ2-5,TRBD1
CASSLTDTDTQYF,TGTGCCAGCAGCTTGACAGACACAGATACGCAGTATTTT,NA,TRBV7-8,TRBJ2-3,NA
CASSTGMGETQYF,TGTGCCAGCAGCACCGGGATGGGGGAGACCCAGTACTTC,NA,TRBV7-3,TRBJ2-5,NA
CATAGSAQPQHF,TGTGCCACGGCGGGGAGCGCTCAGCCCCAGCATTTT,NA,TRBV28,TRBJ1-5,NA
CASSFGTGVSYEQYF,TGTGCCAGCAGCTTTGGGACGGGGGTTTCCTACGAGCAGTACTTC,once,TRBV5-4,TRBJ2-7,NA
CASSLARGEKLFF,TGTGCCAGCAGTTTAGCCAGGGGTGAAAAACTGTTTTTT,NA,TRBV12-3/TRBV12-4,TRBJ1-4,NA
CASNLAGPGNTIYF,TGTGCCAGCAACTTGGCAGGGCCTGGAAACACCATATATTTT,NA,TRBV28,TRBJ1-3,NA
CASSILAGGVTDTQYF,TGTGCCAGCAGCATCCTAGCGGGGGGAGTCACAGATACGCAGTATTTT,NA,TRBV11-2,TRBJ2-3,TRBD2
CASSPEQTNTEAFF,TGTGCCAGCTCACCTGAACAAACGAACACTGAAGCTTTCTTT,NA,TRBV18,TRBJ1-1,NA
CASSYSTERYEQYF,TGTGCCAGCAGTTACTCGACAGAGCGATACGAGCAGTACTTC,NA,TRBV6-2/TRBV6-3,TRBJ2-7,NA
CASSSLNRAYEQYF,TGTGCCAGCAGTTCCCTCAACAGGGCCTACGAGCAGTACTTC,few,TRBV28,TRBJ2-7,NA
CATSDTSGRNEKLFF,TGTGCCACCAGTGACACGAGCGGCCGTAATGAAAAACTGTTTTTT,NA,TRBV24-1,TRBJ1-4,NA
CASLGQGPKNSPLHF,TGTGCCAGCTTAGGGCAGGGGCCTAAAAATTCACCCCTCCACTTT,NA,TRBV2,TRBJ1-6,NA
CASNLGQRHTGELFF,TGTGCCAGTAATTTGGGACAGAGACACACCGGGGAGCTGTTTTTT,NA,TRBV19,TRBJ2-2,TRBD1
CASSPLTDFTDTQYF,TGTGCCAGCTCACCCCTAACAGATTTCACAGATACGCAGTATTTT,NA,TRBV18,TRBJ2-3,NA
CASSVGRESETQYF,TGTGCCAGCAGCGTAGGCCGGGAATCAGAGACCCAGTACTTC,NA,TRBV7-2,TRBJ2-5,NA